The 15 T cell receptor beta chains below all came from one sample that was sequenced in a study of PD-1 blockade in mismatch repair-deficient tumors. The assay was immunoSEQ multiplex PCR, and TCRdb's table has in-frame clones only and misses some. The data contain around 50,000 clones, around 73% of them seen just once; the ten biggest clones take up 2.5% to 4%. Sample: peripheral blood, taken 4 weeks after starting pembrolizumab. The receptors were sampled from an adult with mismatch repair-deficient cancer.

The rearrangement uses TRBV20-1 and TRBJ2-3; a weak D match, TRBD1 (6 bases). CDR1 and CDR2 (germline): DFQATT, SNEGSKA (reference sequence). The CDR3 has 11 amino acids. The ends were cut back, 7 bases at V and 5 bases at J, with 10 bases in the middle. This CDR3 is CSGRGKDTQYF. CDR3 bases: TGCAGTGGCAGGGGAAAAGATACGCAGTATTTT.

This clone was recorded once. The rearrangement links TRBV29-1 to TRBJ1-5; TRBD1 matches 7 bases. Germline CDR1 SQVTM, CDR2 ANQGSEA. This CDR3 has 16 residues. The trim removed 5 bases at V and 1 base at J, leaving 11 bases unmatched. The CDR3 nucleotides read TGCAGCGTTATCTTTGGACAGGCTTCGAGCAATCAGCCCCAGCATTTT. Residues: CSVIFGQASSNQPQHF.

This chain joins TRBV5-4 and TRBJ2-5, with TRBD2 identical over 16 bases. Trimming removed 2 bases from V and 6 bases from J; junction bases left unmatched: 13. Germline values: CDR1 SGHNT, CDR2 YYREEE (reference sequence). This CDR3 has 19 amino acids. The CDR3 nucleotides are TGTGCCAGCAGCTTTACCGGGACTAGCGGGAGGGACCCCAGGAAGACCCAGTACTTC. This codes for CASSFTGTSGRDPRKTQYF.

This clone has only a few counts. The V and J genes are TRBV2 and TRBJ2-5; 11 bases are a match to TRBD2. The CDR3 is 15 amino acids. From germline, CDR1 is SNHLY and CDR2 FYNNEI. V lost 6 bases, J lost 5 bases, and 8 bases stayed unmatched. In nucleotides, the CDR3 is TGTGCCAGCAGCGCTAGCGGGGGGCCGAGCGAGACCCAGTACTTC. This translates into CASSASGGPSETQYF.

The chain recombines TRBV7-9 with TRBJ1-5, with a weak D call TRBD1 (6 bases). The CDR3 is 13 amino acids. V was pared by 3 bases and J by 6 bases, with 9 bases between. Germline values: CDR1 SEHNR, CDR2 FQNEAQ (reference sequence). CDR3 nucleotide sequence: TGTGCCAGCAGCTTTGACAGGTTTCAGCCCCAGCATTTT. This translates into CASSFDRFQPQHF.

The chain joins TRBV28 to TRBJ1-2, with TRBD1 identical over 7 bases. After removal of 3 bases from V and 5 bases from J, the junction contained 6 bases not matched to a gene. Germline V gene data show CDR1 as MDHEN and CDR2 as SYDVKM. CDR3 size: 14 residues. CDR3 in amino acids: CASSFEDRSYGYTF. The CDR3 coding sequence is TGTGCCAGCAGTTTTGAGGACAGGAGTTATGGCTACACCTTC.

The chain's CDR3 is CASSKDPGSVRYEQYF. The CDR3, as DNA: TGTGCCAGCAGCAAAGACCCGGGGTCGGTACGCTACGAGCAGTACTTC. The chain uses TRBV21-1 and TRBJ2-7; the listed D gene, TRBD2, was not tested against the DNA. TRBV21-1 is a listed pseudogene. The CDR3 totals 16 residues.

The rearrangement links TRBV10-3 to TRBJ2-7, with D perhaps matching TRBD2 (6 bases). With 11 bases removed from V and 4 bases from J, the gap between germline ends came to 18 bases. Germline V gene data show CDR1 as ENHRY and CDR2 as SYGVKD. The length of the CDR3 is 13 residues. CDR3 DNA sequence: TGTGCCTCGGTGGGGGGATACCAGTACGAGCAGTACTTC. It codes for CASVGGYQYEQYF.

The CDR3, as DNA: TGTGCCAGCAGCGTAGCTGGCGGGGAAGGAAACACCATATATTTT. Translation gives CASSVAGGEGNTIYF. This chain joins TRBV9 and TRBJ1-3; D is unresolved. Trimming cost V 0 bases and J 4 bases, with 11 bases left between them. The CDR3 is 15 amino acids. CDR1 SGDLS and CDR2 YYNGEE come from the germline V gene.

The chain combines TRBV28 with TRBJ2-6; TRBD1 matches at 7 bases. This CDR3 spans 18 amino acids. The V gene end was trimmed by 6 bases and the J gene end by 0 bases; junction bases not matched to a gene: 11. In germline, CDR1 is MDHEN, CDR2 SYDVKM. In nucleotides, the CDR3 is TGTGCCAGCAGCTCACCCGGGACAGCAAACTCTGGGGCCAACGTCCTGACTTTC. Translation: CASSSPGTANSGANVLTF.

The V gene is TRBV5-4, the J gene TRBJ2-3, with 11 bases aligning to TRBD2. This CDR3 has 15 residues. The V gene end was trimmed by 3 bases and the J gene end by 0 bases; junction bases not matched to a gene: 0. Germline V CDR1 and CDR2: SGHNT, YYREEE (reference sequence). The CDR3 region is CASSWTSGSTDTQYF. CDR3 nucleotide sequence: TGTGCCAGCAGCTGGACTAGCGGGAGCACAGATACGCAGTATTTT.

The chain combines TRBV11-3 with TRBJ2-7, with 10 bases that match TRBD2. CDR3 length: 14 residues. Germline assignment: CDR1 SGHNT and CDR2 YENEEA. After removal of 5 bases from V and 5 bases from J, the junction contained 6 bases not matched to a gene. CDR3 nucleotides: TGTGCCAGCAGCCTAGCGGGAGCCCCCCACGAGCAGTACTTC. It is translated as CASSLAGAPHEQYF.

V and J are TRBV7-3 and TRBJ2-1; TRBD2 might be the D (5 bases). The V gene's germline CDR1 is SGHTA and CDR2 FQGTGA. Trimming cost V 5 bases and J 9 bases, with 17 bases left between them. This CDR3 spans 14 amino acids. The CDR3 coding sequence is TGTGCCAGCAGCATCCCTGGGGAGTCGGGTGAGCAGTTCTTC. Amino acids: CASSIPGESGEQFF. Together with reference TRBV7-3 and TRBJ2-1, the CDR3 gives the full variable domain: GAGVSQTPSNKVTEKGKYVELRCDPISGHTALYWYRQSLGQGPEFLIYFQGTGAADDSGLPNDRFFAVRPEGSVSTLKIQRTERGDSAVYLCASSIPGESGEQFFGPGTRLTVL.

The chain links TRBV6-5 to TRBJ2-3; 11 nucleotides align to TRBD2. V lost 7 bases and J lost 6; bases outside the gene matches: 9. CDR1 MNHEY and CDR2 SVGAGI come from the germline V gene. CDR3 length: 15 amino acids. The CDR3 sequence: CASTPLAGDVDTQYF. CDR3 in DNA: TGTGCCAGCACCCCACTAGCGGGAGACGTCGATACGCAGTATTTT.

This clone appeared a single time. CDR3 loop: CASSLGGPATDTQYF. The DNA for the CDR3 is TGTGCCAGCAGCTTAGGGGGACCAGCCACAGATACGCAGTATTTT. V and J are TRBV7-3 and TRBJ2-3; D could derive from TRBD1 or TRBD2 (5 bases each). Germline V lookup: CDR1 SGHTA, CDR2 FQGTGA. The CDR3 is 15 residues long. With 2 bases removed from V and 2 bases from J, the gap between germline ends came to 11 bases.